This T cell receptor (beta chain) was obtained from a study of cytomegalovirus exposure and HLA in healthy donors. Study results and limitations: A classifier reportedly called cytomegalovirus status with high sensitivity and specificity.

V dropped 4 bases and J dropped 7; count of bases not matched to a gene: 2. Per the germline V gene, CDR1 is LGHNA and CDR2 is YSLEER. The CDR3 consists of 13 residues. Worth noting for this clone: Its matching antigen is unknown.

Amplification used 60 Vbeta primers and 13 Jbeta primers. Clones were sequenced by immunoSEQ multiplex PCR, and TCRdb holds only the in-frame ones, with some missing. The sample consists of 150,000 to 200,000 clones, roughly 78% of them appearing once. This TCR was recovered from a man aged 35 to 55 in good health and CMV-seropositive. V is TRBV4-3 and J is TRBJ2-3; 10 bases are a match to TRBD2. Input material: PBMCs. CDR3 loop: CASSPAGGNTQYF. Here the CDR3 DNA reads TGCGCCAGCAGCCCAGCGGGGGGGAATACGCAGTATTTT.